Here is one T cell receptor beta chain with its context. Its antigen is not yet known. The sample holds no much larger clone one base away, and base qualities are not on file. CDR1 and CDR2 are read off the germline V gene as MDHEN and SYDVKM. V trim: 10 bases; J trim: 4 bases; unmatched bases: 9. The CDR3 covers 14 residues, taking in both the cysteine and the phenylalanine. The sequence is cut down to CDR3 DNA, 42 bases in frame from base 1. The data were obtained in a study of chemoradiotherapy in HPV16-positive cancers (dated by TCRdb to 2021 to 2024). As for the study more broadly: Functional T-cell assays on cells from two HPV16-positive patients defined candidate HPV-specific T-cell clones and common TCR motifs. The study asked whether T-cell immunity to the HPV oncoproteins E6 and E7 changes during chemoradiotherapy and whether this immunity affects survival. Next, the candidate HPV-specific TCRs and motifs were followed in TCR repertoires from around 90 patients with HPV-related cancers.

Repertoires were sampled repeatedly over the course of chemoradiotherapy, so clonal expansion could be followed in the tumor microenvironment. Library construction relied on the immunoSEQ multiplex PCR assay. TCRdb obtained this table from immuneACCESS and retained in-frame rearrangements with V and J assigned. These tables miss some clones; where compared with another copy, unresolved V genes account for less than half of the shortfall, and the remainder is unexplained. This sample is represented by 55,000 to 85,000 clones; 88% of them were singletons. In total, the top ten clones hold 4.2% of the sample. On the study overall, not on this receptor specifically: The survival association was reported for HPV16-positive patients, and the functional definition of HPV-specific T cells was derived from only two HPV16-positive patients. Improved recurrence-free survival in HPV16-positive patients was associated with expansion of HPV-responsive T cells during chemoradiotherapy. Expansion of candidate HPV-specific clones and E7-related TCR motifs was observed in the tumor microenvironment during treatment, whereas no such expansion was observed for non-HPV-specific T cells.

This specimen consisted of blood, obtained from a patient who underwent chemoradiotherapy. The receptor's source is a human donor with HPV-associated anogenital cancer. Rearrangement joined TRBV28 to TRBJ2-1, and 8 bases in between align with TRBD2. The DNA is as follows: TGTGCCACCCTCAGCGGGAGTTTTTACAATGAGCAGTTCTTC. The resulting protein is CATLSGSFYNEQFF. The entire variable domain, with the stretches around the CDR3 drawn from the reference TRBV28 and TRBJ2-1 proteins, is DVKVTQSSRYLVKRTGEKVFLECVQDMDHENMFWYRQDPGLGLRLIYFSYDVKMKEKGDIPEGYSVSREKKERFSLILESASTNQTSMYLCATLSGSFYNEQFFGPGTRLTVL.